These 13 T cell receptor beta chains were all obtained from the same sample, sequenced in a study of vaccination effects on CD4 cells after COVID-19. Antigen-specific CD4+ T cells were expanded with viral peptide pools in the ViraFEST assay before sequencing. Around day 10 of culture, CD4+ T cells were separated out. Previously uninfected by SARS-CoV-2, the vaccine recipients also showed negative nucleocapsid antibodies. These receptors' antigens are unknown. Sequenced by immunoSEQ multiplex PCR; TCRdb stores in-frame clones only, minus some. This sample has 20,000 to 25,000 clones, with roughly 72% found just once. Here the sequenced sample was CD4+ T cells from PBMCs cultured with HCoV-NL63 spike peptides, taken before COVID-19 vaccination. The source of these receptors is a human donor who received a COVID-19 vaccine.

The chain combines TRBV19 with TRBJ2-7; D not certain. Germline CDR1 is LNHDA and CDR2 is SQIVND (reference sequence). V lost 4 bases and J lost 2, with 15 bases in between. The CDR3 covers 15 residues. The CDR3 sequence is CASSTRKSTAYEQYF. The CDR3 nucleotides read TGTGCCAGTAGTACTAGGAAGAGCACAGCCTACGAGCAGTACTTC.

CDR3 in amino acids: CASRVTGVKEKLFF. CDR3 nucleotides: TGTGCCAGCAGAGTGACAGGGGTAAAAGAAAAACTGTTTTTT. The chain uses TRBV2 and TRBJ1-4, with 8 bases identical to TRBD1. This CDR3 has 14 residues. Per germline, CDR1 SNHLY and CDR2 FYNNEI. V shed 6 bases, J shed 8 bases, and the junction held 8 bases outside the gene matches.

The chain recombines TRBV7-9 with TRBJ2-3; 7 bases are shared with TRBD2. CDR1 SEHNR and CDR2 FQNEAQ come from the germline V gene (reference sequence). The length of the CDR3 is 16 residues. V shed 0 bases and J 2 bases; nucleotides not matched to a gene: 5. The CDR3 bases are TGTGCCAGCAGCTTAGCGCTAGCGGTTACCACAGATACGCAGTATTTT. Its translation is CASSLALAVTTDTQYF.

The gene calls are TRBV24-1 and TRBJ2-5, with D possibly matching TRBD2 (6 bases). CDR3 length equals 16 residues. Trimming took 2 bases from V and 3 from J, leaving 15 bases between them. The V gene's germline CDR1 is KGHDR and CDR2 SFDVKD. CDR3 coding DNA: TGTGCCACCAGTGATTACGGTGGGGGGATGAAAGAGACCCAGTACTTC. Its translation is CATSDYGGGMKETQYF.

The V call is TRBV14, the J call TRBJ1-2; D not resolved. Germline values: CDR1 SGHDN, CDR2 FVKESK. V lost 4 bases and J 7 bases, leaving 13 bases between the germline ends. The CDR3 length is 13 residues. The CDR3 DNA follows: TGTGCCAGCAGCCTCATCCCGGGGAGTGGCTACACCTTC. Translating it yields CASSLIPGSGYTF.

The CDR3 loop reads CVRSFATTPYEQYF. CDR3 nucleotides: TGTGTCAGAAGCTTTGCCACCACCCCCTACGAGCAGTACTTC. The V and J genes are TRBV7-5 and TRBJ2-7. TRBV7-5 is marked as a pseudogene. The CDR3 is 14 amino acids.

The sample holds a few counts of this clone. The V gene is TRBV5-5, the J gene TRBJ1-3; TRBD1 agrees at 8 bases. Trimming removed 4 bases from V and 6 bases from J; junction bases left unmatched: 3. Germline assignment: CDR1 SGHKS and CDR2 YYEKEE (reference sequence). This CDR3 region has 13 residues. The CDR3 spells CASSLQGANTIYF. The CDR3 region has the DNA TGTGCCAGCAGCCTCCAGGGGGCAAACACCATATATTTT.

This clone was counted once. The chain has TRBV18 and TRBJ1-3; weak D call: TRBD1 (6 bases). The CDR3 is made up of 16 amino acids. The V gene lost 1 base and the J gene lost 0 bases, with 10 bases spanning the gap. CDR1 is KGHSH, CDR2 LQKENI, per germline. The CDR3 region has the DNA TGTGCCAGCTCACCACTTGCGGACAGCTCTGGAAACACCATATATTTT. Translated: CASSPLADSSGNTIYF. Together with reference TRBV18 and TRBJ1-3, the CDR3 gives the full variable domain: NAGVMQNPRHLVRRRGQEARLRCSPMKGHSHVYWYRQLPEEGLKFMVYLQKENIIDESGMPKERFSAEFPKEGPSILRIQQVVRGDSAAYFCASSPLADSSGNTIYFGEGSWLTVV.

The chain carries TRBV5-1 and TRBJ2-7, with 7 bases identical to TRBD2. V dropped 1 base and J dropped 2; count of bases not matched to a gene: 6. This CDR3 has 15 amino acids. Per the germline V gene, CDR1 is SGHRS and CDR2 is YFSETQ. The CDR3 bases are TGCGCCAGCAGCTTGTACGCGGGGGAAACCTACGAGCAGTACTTC. Amino acid sequence: CASSLYAGETYEQYF.

This chain uses TRBV10-2 with TRBJ1-1; 7 nucleotides line up with TRBD1. The CDR3 contains 12 residues. The germline V gene has CDR1 WSHSY and CDR2 SAAADI. V was pared by 8 bases and J by 11 bases, with 11 bases of the junction left unmatched. The CDR3 bases are TGCGCCAGCGGGGGGACAGCCCTTGATGCTTTCTTT. This gives the protein CASGGTALDAFF.

The rearrangement uses TRBV9 and TRBJ2-5; a weak D match, TRBD2 (6 bases). There are 15 residues in the CDR3. V dropped 1 base and J dropped 1 base, with 11 bases sitting between them. The V gene's germline CDR1 is SGDLS and CDR2 YYNGEE. CDR3 residues: CASSVMGGIQETQYF. In nucleotides, the CDR3 is TGTGCCAGCAGCGTAATGGGGGGAATCCAAGAGACCCAGTACTTC. The entire variable domain, with the rest obtained from reference TRBV9 and TRBJ2-5, is as follows: DSGVTQTPKHLITATGQRVTLRCSPRSGDLSVYWYQQSLDQGLQFLIQYYNGEERAKGNILERFSAQQFPDLHSELNLSSLELGDSALYFCASSVMGGIQETQYFGPGTRLLVL.

This sequence joins TRBV28 and TRBJ1-1, with 7 bases matching TRBD1. After removal of 4 bases from V and 2 bases from J, the junction contained 10 bases not matched to a gene. Germline CDR1 MDHEN, CDR2 SYDVKM. The CDR3 spans 16 residues. The CDR3 DNA sequence: TGTGCCAGCAGTTCGATCCTGACAGGGTTTAACACTGAAGCTTTCTTT. Translated, it gives CASSSILTGFNTEAFF.

This clone is classed as medium-sized (0.01 to 0.1%). V is TRBV7-2 and J is TRBJ1-2; 7 bases are shared with TRBD1. This CDR3 is built from 14 residues. The germline gives CDR1 SGHTA, CDR2 FQGNSA. J lost 6 bases, V lost 3 bases, and 7 bases had no gene match. The CDR3 sequence: CASSFYLGQDGYTF. CDR3 in DNA: TGTGCCAGCAGCTTTTACCTTGGACAGGATGGCTACACCTTC.